This TCR beta chain derives from a study of T cells in Graves' hyperthyroidism and ophthalmopathy. Findings and limits, study-wide: Among thyroid clonotypes expanded above 0.001, most also appeared in blood.

To note about this clonotype: Its specificity is not known.

Uncontrolled infection, other autoimmune disease, pregnancy and lactation each barred patients from inclusion. This CDR3 has 12 amino acids. Trimming removed 4 bases from V and 7 bases from J, with 10 bases in between. The V gene's germline CDR1 is ENHRY and CDR2 SYGVKD. Amplified TCR beta CDR3 regions came from RNA transcripts. With the HTBI primer set, the TCR CDR3 went through a first round of RT-PCR. MiXCR, applied by TCRdb to the multiplex PCR reads, yields one record per CDR3 protein. The data show roughly 500,000 distinct CDR3 sequences, with about 46% seen just once and 44% held by the top ten.

The material sequenced was peripheral blood or thyroid tissue (not recorded which). This chain uses TRBV10-3 with TRBJ1-1; weak D call: TRBD1 (6 bases). The origin of this receptor is an adult woman with Graves' disease, either hyperthyroidism or ophthalmopathy (not recorded which). The CDR3: CAISAQGNEAFF. The CDR3 DNA follows: TGTGCCATCAGTGCGCAGGGGAATGAAGCTTTCTTT.